This is a list of T cell receptor beta chains from one sample in a study of blood T cell repertoires in COVID-19. TCRdb's copy holds only in-frame clones and misses some; the assay was immunoSEQ multiplex PCR. The sample lists about 140,000 clones, roughly 86% occurring once. The material sequenced was peripheral blood. These receptors were taken from an older man with acute or convalescent COVID-19. CDR3s include the opening cysteine and the closing phenylalanine or tryptophan. D genes are given only for firm matches.

CASSLGRRNTEAFF	TRBV28	TRBJ1-1	NA
CASSLSLGQGLISYEQYF	TRBV5-4	TRBJ2-7	TRBD1
CASSEDYRGTSGNTIYF	TRBV6-1	TRBJ1-3	TRBD1
CATSVGLASPYEQYF	TRBV24-1	TRBJ2-7	NA
CAISESGGSSYEQYF	TRBV10-3	TRBJ2-7	TRBD2
CASSYRTATNSPLHF	TRBV6-5	TRBJ1-6	NA
CASSPQTDVMNTEAFF	TRBV18	TRBJ1-1	NA
CASSNRTGTYTDTQYF	TRBV3-1/TRBV3-2	TRBJ2-3	NA
CASSYSSEAFF	TRBV6-6	TRBJ1-1	NA
CASSLYLEGTEAFF	TRBV7-9	TRBJ1-1	NA
CASSLEGDYGYTF	TRBV7-2	TRBJ1-2	NA
CASSRTWNTEAFF	TRBV28	TRBJ1-1	NA
CASSLSSGSNEQYF	TRBV28	TRBJ2-7	TRBD2
CASSYGPGQKNYGYTF	TRBV6-6	TRBJ1-2	TRBD1
CASSENTGGGTEAFF	TRBV7-9	TRBJ1-1	TRBD1
CASSLDNEVSYGYTF	TRBV5-1	TRBJ1-2	NA
CASSSEPRGSVAFF	TRBV25-1	TRBJ1-1	TRBD1
CASSGQGATEAFF	TRBV10-1	TRBJ1-1	TRBD1
CASSIANRGTYGYTF	TRBV6-5	TRBJ1-2	TRBD1
CASSLGFQVSSYEQYF	TRBV7-2	TRBJ2-7	NA
CASRPNSGAADTQYF	TRBV6-5	TRBJ2-3	TRBD2
CASSRTALYGYTF	TRBV28	TRBJ1-2	NA
CASRGQAQAFF	TRBV6-5	TRBJ1-1	TRBD1
CASSGDRGEQYF	TRBV2	TRBJ2-7	NA
CASSLSGDNEKLFF	TRBV5-1	TRBJ1-4	NA
CASSLDRAGNTIYF	TRBV5-1	TRBJ1-3	TRBD1
CASSSPNGNYGYTF	TRBV7-9	TRBJ1-2	NA
CASRRTSGRGRYEQYF	TRBV2	TRBJ2-7	TRBD2
CSVESRGRYNEQFF	TRBV29-1	TRBJ2-1	NA
CASSPGGPTHKSGANVLTF	TRBV5-4	TRBJ2-6	TRBD1
CASSRGGTLGYGYTF	TRBV19	TRBJ1-2	NA
CASSLMSVNTEAFF	TRBV7-8	TRBJ1-1	NA
CASRGQGVGNEQFF	TRBV2	TRBJ2-1	TRBD1
CASRIYRGATEAFF	TRBV7-8	TRBJ1-1	TRBD1
CASSWDRVSETQYF	TRBV28	TRBJ2-5	TRBD1
CASSQEGAGGTSTDTQYF	TRBV3-1/TRBV3-2	TRBJ2-3	TRBD2
CASSPGASVEFRYEQYF	TRBV3-1/TRBV3-2	TRBJ2-7	NA
CASSLLGPGGEETQYF	TRBV5-4	TRBJ2-5	TRBD2
CASSLGAGYTEAFF	TRBV5-1	TRBJ1-1	NA
CASSTQGQGVGDTQYF	TRBV7-3	TRBJ2-3	TRBD1
CASSLHTSQETQYF	TRBV27	TRBJ2-5	NA
CASSREPGTEVYGYTF	TRBV27	TRBJ1-2	TRBD1
CASSAATLAGGTDTQYF	TRBV2	TRBJ2-3	TRBD2
CASSLTDFDEQFF	TRBV12-3/TRBV12-4	TRBJ2-1	NA
CASSPDAGTGTREQYF	TRBV4-1	TRBJ2-7	TRBD1
CASSLRTGNEKLFF	TRBV4-1	TRBJ1-4	TRBD1
CASSPQASYSPLHF	TRBV7-2	TRBJ1-6	NA